The entry that follows covers one TCR beta chain sequence. The clone's antigen remains unknown. Base qualities are not recorded, but no much larger clone differs from it by a single base. TCRbeta CDR3 regions were amplified from genomic DNA by means of the immunoSEQ Assay, a bias-controlled multiplex PCR. Regarding the original processing steps: The number of nucleated cells in each sample was estimated from the amplification of reference gene primers within the assay. To quantify the absolute abundance of each unique TCRbeta CDR3 rearrangement, sequence reads were collapsed and filtered. For each sample, productive Simpson clonality was calculated as the square root of Simpson's diversity index over productive rearrangements. TCRdb mirrors the immuneACCESS table, restricted to in-frame sequences. Some clones are absent from its copies; in checked studies, under half trace to an unresolved V gene, and the reason for the others is unknown. V and J calls and clone size are copied from that table; D and trimming were computed from the DNA. This sample holds 250,000 to 300,000 clones; 86% were observed only once. The ten most abundant clones make up roughly 13% of the sample.

One collaborating source in Seattle enrolled patients while the patients were actively infected and followed the patients over time throughout the course of disease. Whole blood was collected in K2EDTA tubes by collaborating institutions according to the institutions' own protocols. Collaborator samples were shipped for TCRbeta analysis as frozen whole blood, isolated PBMCs, or DNA extracted from either sample type. The record originates from a study of blood T cell repertoires in COVID-19 (dated by TCRdb to 2020 to 2022). Regarding the study in general: Samples from collaborators originated in the United States, Italy and Spain and spanned both the acute and convalescent phases of COVID-19. The prospective study material was composed of cDNA or gDNA derived from T cells, B-cell-depleted T cells, or PBMCs. The dataset comprised deeply sampled blood TCRbeta repertoires from subjects exposed to, actively infected with, or recovered from COVID-19. The repertoires were released in a freely available public database meant as a resource for research on the immune response to SARS-CoV-2. Samples came from the ongoing ImmuneRACE study (first 160 participants) plus 1,254 subjects from 6 global collaborators. The sample metadata nearly always contained a de-identified subject ID, COVID-19 status, age in years and sex. Where HLA class I and class II types were available, the types were taken from metadata supplied by the sample provider, not from assay-based typing.

Taken from the germline V gene, the CDR1 and CDR2 loops are MNHEY and SVGEGT. Including the terminal cysteine and phenylalanine, the CDR3 comprises 14 residues. Just the 42-base CDR3 DNA is kept, in frame starting at base 1. Trimming at the junction amounts to 2 bases on V and 5 bases on J, and the germline ends lie 13 bases apart. Overall study outcomes, separate from this receptor: How much clinical and demographic metadata was included differed by source and by participant, and the metadata was provided uncurated.

Input material: peripheral blood. The sequence links TRBV6-2 or TRBV6-3 to TRBJ2-7, with TRBD2 perhaps the D gene, on 6 matching bases. This receptor was taken from a woman aged 65 to 85 with COVID-19, enrolled during active disease. The encoded CDR3 is CASSYAGRMNEQYF. The sequenced DNA is TGTGCCAGCAGTTACGCGGGGCGAATGAACGAGCAGTACTTC.